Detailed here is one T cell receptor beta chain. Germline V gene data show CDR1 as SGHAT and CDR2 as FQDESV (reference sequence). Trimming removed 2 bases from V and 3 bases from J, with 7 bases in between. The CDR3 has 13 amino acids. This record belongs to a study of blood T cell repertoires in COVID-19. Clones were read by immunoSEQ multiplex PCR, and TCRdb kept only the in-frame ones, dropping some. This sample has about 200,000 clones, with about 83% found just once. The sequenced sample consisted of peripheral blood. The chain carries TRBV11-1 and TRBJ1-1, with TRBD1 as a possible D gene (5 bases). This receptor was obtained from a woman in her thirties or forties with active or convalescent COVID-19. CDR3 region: CASSLSGDTEAFF. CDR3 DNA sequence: TGTGCCAGCAGCTTATCGGGGGACACTGAAGCTTTCTTT.